This TCR beta chain was found in a study of blood T cell repertoires in COVID-19 (dated by TCRdb to about 2020). A note on the overall study: Collaborator samples came from the United States, Italy and Spain and covered acute and convalescent phases of COVID-19. The prospective study material was composed of cDNA or gDNA derived from T cells, B-cell-depleted T cells, or PBMCs. A freely available public database, intended as a resource for researchers studying the immune response to SARS-CoV-2, is where the repertoires were released. Sample metadata almost always included a de-identified subject ID, COVID-19 status, age in years and sex. The samples were drawn from two sources: the first 160 participants of the ongoing ImmuneRACE study, and 950 to 1,500 subjects contributed by 6 global collaborators. Where available, HLA class I and class II types were obtained from metadata supplied by the sample provider rather than from assay-based typing. Deeply sampled blood TCRbeta repertoires from subjects exposed to, actively infected with, or recovered from COVID-19 were included in the dataset. What the authors observed across the whole study: Clinical and demographic metadata were provided uncurated, with the amount varying by source and participant.

A second Seattle source provided samples from volunteer blood donors who had recovered from COVID-19. Whole blood was collected in K2EDTA tubes by collaborating institutions according to the institutions' own protocols. For TCRbeta analysis, collaborators shipped samples in one of three forms: frozen whole blood, isolated PBMCs, or DNA extracted from either of those sample types. For this clone: There is no known antigen for this receptor. Within one base of it there is no much larger clone, and no base qualities were kept.

The germline V gene encodes CDR1 LGHDT and CDR2 YNNKEL (reference sequence). Ends trimmed: V by 1 base, J by 7 bases; bases unmatched to a gene: 3. The CDR3 spans 14 residues, from the cysteine through the phenylalanine. The retained sequence is limited to the CDR3, 42 bases, with the frame set at the first base. TCRbeta CDR3 regions were amplified from genomic DNA using the immunoSEQ Assay, a bias-controlled multiplex PCR. Per the authors' processing: The number of nucleated cells in each sample was estimated from the amplification of reference gene primers within the assay. Sequence reads were collapsed and filtered to measure the absolute abundance of every unique TCRbeta CDR3 rearrangement. For each sample, productive Simpson clonality was calculated by taking the square root of Simpson's diversity index across productive rearrangements. Imported from immuneACCESS, the table was reduced by TCRdb to in-frame sequences with V and J called. These copies leave out some clones; in studies compared against another copy, an unresolved V gene accounts for under half, and the cause of the remainder is not known. That table supplies the V and J calls and clone size; D and trimming were determined from the DNA. For this sample there are fewer than 350,000 clones; around 86% appear just once. The ten largest clones capture less than 2.5% of the sample.

The source of this sequence is a woman aged 25 to 39 who had recovered from COVID-19. The sequencing input was peripheral blood. This receptor chain uses TRBV3-1 (or the pseudogene TRBV3-2) and TRBJ1-1, with TRBD1 matching 10 junction bases. The CDR3 amino acid sequence is: CASSQVGTGDEAFF. The DNA sequence is given as TGTGCCAGCAGCCAAGTGGGGACAGGGGATGAAGCTTTCTTT.